Below, 28 T cell receptor beta chains from the same sample are listed, as sequenced in a study of shared clonotypes between healthy human individuals (dated by TCRdb to about 2020). Libraries were built with the immunoSEQ multiplex PCR assay. The table comes from immuneACCESS by way of TCRdb, which keeps in-frame sequences with V and J called. Part of the clones is missing from these tables; in studies checked, under half for an unresolved V gene and the rest for unknown reasons. In all, the sample holds some 2 million clones, and 90% to 95% of those were seen once. The ten largest clonotypes hold roughly 0.13% of the sample. The material sequenced was naive CD4+ T cells sorted from blood. The cell subset or site tag for this specimen amounts to: CD45RA+ positively selected. Receptors were obtained from a man younger than 35 in good health.

The rearrangement links TRBV18 to TRBJ2-1; either TRBD1 or TRBD2 may supply D (6 bases each). Trimming removed 6 bases at V and 6 bases at J, with 18 bases between. The CDR3 has 15 amino acids. Germline-derived CDR1 and CDR2 are KGHSH and LQKENI. The CDR3 nucleotides are TGTGCCAGCTCCCCCGGGGGACAAACTCTCAATGAGCAGTTCTTC. Residues: CASSPGGQTLNEQFF.

V is TRBV7-2 and J is TRBJ1-2; 7 bases line up with TRBD1. Germline-derived CDR1 and CDR2 are SGHTA and FQGNSA. V shed 0 bases and J 0 bases; nucleotides not matched to a gene: 4. The CDR3 sequence is 16 residues long. CDR3 nucleotide sequence: TGTGCCAGCAGCTTAGCCGGGACAGCCTCTAACTATGGCTACACCTTC. Protein sequence: CASSLAGTASNYGYTF.

Concerning this clone: Within the sample, other DNA sequences also encode this same CDR3. This chain's CDR3 is CASRGNGELFF. CDR3 DNA: TGCGCCAGCAGAGGTAACGGGGAGCTGTTTTTT. The rearrangement joins TRBV5-1 to TRBJ2-2; D ambiguous. Trimming shortened V by 5 bases and J by 7 bases, and 6 bases separated the two germline ends. This CDR3 is built from 11 residues. The germline V gene has CDR1 SGHRS and CDR2 YFSETQ.

This rearrangement joins TRBV7-9 to TRBJ2-2; unclear D gene. The CDR3 length is 14 residues. Trimming stripped 7 bases from V and 5 bases from J, with 14 bases between. The V gene's germline CDR1 is SEHNR and CDR2 FQNEAQ (reference sequence). The CDR3 nucleotides are TGTGCCAGCATCAATCCACGAGGAACCGGGGAGCTGTTTTTT. This gives the protein CASINPRGTGELFF.

The chain recombines TRBV10-3 with TRBJ1-1; D is ambiguous. This CDR3 spans 14 amino acids. V lost 0 bases, J lost 0 bases, and 5 bases lay in between. CDR1 and CDR2 (germline): ENHRY, SYGVKD. The chain's CDR3 is CAISESRLNTEAFF. DNA of the CDR3: TGTGCCATCAGTGAGTCTAGGCTGAACACTGAAGCTTTCTTT.

This clone was detected only once. The chain joins TRBV2 to TRBJ1-4, with a tentative D call TRBD1 (5 bases). V lost 3 bases to trimming and J lost 8 bases, with 16 bases between them. The CDR3 spans 15 residues. Germline V lookup: CDR1 SNHLY, CDR2 FYNNEI. The CDR3 here is CASSDSGLPGEKLFF. In nucleotides, the CDR3 is TGTGCCAGCAGTGACTCGGGGCTACCGGGGGAAAAACTGTTTTTT.

The chain employs TRBV6-5 and TRBJ2-5; D ambiguous. Germline V gene data show CDR1 as MNHEY and CDR2 as SVGAGI. The ends were cut back, 4 bases at V and 7 bases at J, with 13 bases in the middle. CDR3 length equals 13 residues. CDR3 protein: CASSSGRAGTQYF. For the CDR3, the DNA is TGTGCCAGCAGTTCCGGCCGGGCAGGGACCCAGTACTTC.

The DNA for the CDR3 is TGTGCCAGCTCACCAATACTAGACACAGATACGCAGTATTTT. Protein product: CASSPILDTDTQYF. J is TRBJ2-3 and V is TRBV18, with a tentative D call TRBD2 (5 bases). CDR1 is KGHSH, CDR2 LQKENI, per germline. The CDR3 sequence is 14 residues long. Trimming stripped 2 bases from V and 2 bases from J, with 8 bases between.

The V gene is TRBV6-5, the J gene TRBJ2-2, with a weak D call TRBD2 (7 bases). Germline V lookup: CDR1 MNHEY, CDR2 SVGAGI. The CDR3 is 13 amino acids. Trimming pared 7 bases from V and 8 bases from J, leaving 14 bases between. CDR3: CASMRGLGGELFF. The CDR3 DNA follows: TGTGCCAGCATGCGGGGGCTCGGGGGGGAGCTGTTTTTT.

The V call is TRBV7-2, the J call TRBJ2-5, with TRBD2 identical over 11 bases. CDR3 length: 16 amino acids. V was clipped by 1 base and J by 5 bases; unmatched bases: 6. Germline V gene sequence: CDR1 SGHTA, CDR2 FQGNSA. The CDR3 nucleotides read TGTGCCAGCAGCTTAGTTAGCGGGGGGGCCGGTGAGACCCAGTACTTC. Protein sequence: CASSLVSGGAGETQYF.

DNA of the CDR3: TGTGCCAGCAGCTTGACTGGACAGAGATTCTACAATGAGCAGTTCTTC. Protein product: CASSLTGQRFYNEQFF. The rearrangement joins TRBV5-4 to TRBJ2-1, with TRBD1 as a possible D gene (6 bases). Trimming removed 1 base from V and 3 bases from J, with 14 bases in between. The V gene's germline CDR1 is SGHNT and CDR2 YYREEE (reference sequence). The CDR3 is 16 amino acids.

As to this clone: The same CDR3 arises from other DNA sequences in this sample as well. The CDR3 DNA reads TGTGCCAGTTCGTCTGGGGCCAACGTCCTGACTTTC. Amino acids: CASSSGANVLTF. The chain employs TRBV7-2 and TRBJ2-6; D remains ambiguous. V shed 9 bases and J shed 1 base, with 4 bases lying between them. This CDR3 region has 12 residues. The germline gives CDR1 SGHTA, CDR2 FQGNSA.

The rearrangement joins TRBV9 to TRBJ2-7; D not certain. V lost 5 bases and J 5 bases, leaving 11 bases between the germline ends. CDR1 and CDR2 (germline): SGDLS, YYNGEE. The CDR3 spans 12 residues. The CDR3 spells CASSYVADEQYF. As DNA, the CDR3 is TGTGCCAGCAGTTACGTGGCAGACGAGCAGTACTTC.

The V gene is TRBV4-3, the J gene TRBJ2-1; D is ambiguous. Trimming took off 0 bases at V and 3 bases at J, with 12 bases between the two ends. The germline V gene has CDR1 LGHNA and CDR2 YSLEER. CDR3 length: 16 amino acids. The CDR3: CASSQEAASLYNEQFF. As DNA, the CDR3 is TGCGCCAGCAGCCAAGAAGCAGCGTCCCTCTACAATGAGCAGTTCTTC.

The V call is TRBV27, the J call TRBJ1-2; possible D gene TRBD1, 6 bases. Looked up from germline, CDR1 is MNHEY and CDR2 is SMNVEV (reference sequence). The V gene lost 6 bases and the J gene lost 8 bases, with 19 bases spanning the gap. The CDR3 spans 14 residues. The CDR3 is CASRRVWDKPGYTF. CDR3 bases: TGTGCCAGCAGGCGCGTATGGGACAAACCAGGCTACACCTTC.

The chain links TRBV7-2 to TRBJ2-5, with 10 bases aligning to TRBD1. J lost 2 bases, V lost 5 bases, and 5 bases had no gene match. There are 15 residues in the CDR3. Germline lookup yields CDR1 SGHTA and CDR2 FQGNSA. CDR3 coding DNA: TGTGCCAGCAGCCCCCGGACAGGGGGACAAGAGACCCAGTACTTC. It translates to CASSPRTGGQETQYF.

This rearrangement joins TRBV28 to TRBJ2-5, with D possibly TRBD1 on 5 matching bases. This CDR3 contains 16 residues. The ends were cut back, 5 bases at V and 1 base at J, with 17 bases in the middle. From germline, CDR1 is MDHEN and CDR2 SYDVKM. CDR3 nucleotides: TGTGCCAGCAGTCCGGTAGGGCTGGGGCTCCAAGAGACCCAGTACTTC. Protein sequence: CASSPVGLGLQETQYF.

The chain has TRBV2 and TRBJ2-7; maybe TRBD1 (5 bases). The CDR3 has 14 residues. Germline V lookup: CDR1 SNHLY, CDR2 FYNNEI. V was clipped by 1 base and J by 3 bases, with 10 bases between them. CDR3 bases: TGTGCCAGCAGTGAAGACAGGAATTACTACGAGCAGTACTTC. Its protein product is CASSEDRNYYEQYF.

The rearrangement uses TRBV6-1 and TRBJ2-7; the match to TRBD2 covers 9 bases. Germline V CDR1 and CDR2: MNHNS, SASEGT. The length of the CDR3 is 18 residues. Trimming cost V 2 bases and J 0 bases; bases outside gene matches: 11. The CDR3 here is CASSEMDSGRLSSYEQYF. The CDR3, as DNA: TGTGCCAGCAGTGAAATGGATAGCGGGAGATTAAGCTCCTACGAGCAGTACTTC.

This sequence joins TRBV28 and TRBJ1-4; D not resolved. Looked up from germline, CDR1 is MDHEN and CDR2 is SYDVKM. The CDR3 length is 16 residues. Trimming removed 4 bases from V and 3 bases from J, with 15 bases in between. This CDR3 is CASSYGPLASNEKLFF. The CDR3 nucleotides are TGTGCCAGCAGTTACGGCCCATTGGCCTCTAATGAAAAACTGTTTTTT. The full variable domain, rest sourced from reference TRBV28 and TRBJ1-4, is DVKVTQSSRYLVKRTGEKVFLECVQDMDHENMFWYRQDPGLGLRLIYFSYDVKMKEKGDIPEGYSVSREKKERFSLILESASTNQTSMYLCASSYGPLASNEKLFFGSGTQLSVL.

This clone was seen a few times. The rearrangement uses TRBV2 and TRBJ2-5; weak D call: TRBD1 (6 bases). Germline CDR1 reads SNHLY; CDR2 reads FYNNEI. Trimming removed 8 bases from V and 5 bases from J, with 12 bases in between. The CDR3 sequence is 12 residues long. The CDR3 region is CASGSRGETQYF. The DNA of the CDR3 is TGTGCCAGCGGCTCCAGGGGCGAGACCCAGTACTTC.

CDR3 amino acids: CASSVETDYGYTF. CDR3 DNA sequence: TGTGCCAGCAGTGTTGAGACAGACTATGGCTACACCTTC. V is TRBV2 and J is TRBJ1-2; D perhaps matches TRBD1 (5 bases). Germline CDR1 reads SNHLY; CDR2 reads FYNNEI. V was clipped by 4 bases and J by 3 bases, with 9 bases between them. The CDR3 consists of 13 residues. Combining the CDR3 with reference TRBV2 and TRBJ1-2 gives the whole variable domain EPEVTQTPSHQVTQMGQEVILRCVPISNHLYFYWYRQILGQKVEFLVSFYNNEISEKSEIFDDQFSVERPDGSNFTLKIRSTKLEDSAMYFCASSVETDYGYTFGSGTRLTVV.

The V gene is TRBV7-9, the J gene TRBJ1-6; D call uncertain. This CDR3 spans 14 amino acids. Between the trimmed V and J ends, which lost 5 bases and 9 bases, there was a span of 14 bases. Germline V gene lookup returns CDR1 SEHNR and CDR2 FQNEAQ (reference sequence). CDR3 sequence: CASSPGVGGSPLHF. CDR3 nucleotides: TGTGCCAGCAGCCCCGGGGTCGGCGGTTCACCCCTCCACTTT.

The J gene is TRBJ2-7, the V gene TRBV7-9; the match to TRBD1 covers 8 bases. This CDR3 has 14 residues. V dropped 0 bases and J dropped 5; count of bases not matched to a gene: 3. CDR1 and CDR2 (germline): SEHNR, FQNEAQ (reference sequence). The CDR3 DNA reads as TGTGCCAGCAGCTTAGCGGCAGGGGGCAACGAGCAGTACTTC. Its translation: CASSLAAGGNEQYF.

V usage is TRBV9 and J usage is TRBJ1-4; 7 bases are a match to TRBD1. Germline V CDR1 and CDR2: SGDLS, YYNGEE. Germline trimming cut 2 bases from V and 5 bases from J; bases unmatched to any gene: 6. This CDR3 comprises 15 residues. This chain's CDR3 is CASSVFTGVNEKLFF. CDR3 DNA: TGTGCCAGCAGCGTTTTTACAGGGGTAAATGAAAAACTGTTTTTT.

This sequence joins TRBV9 and TRBJ2-7, with 8 bases that match TRBD2. Unmatched junction bases numbered 9, after V lost 4 bases and J lost 6 bases. The CDR3 totals 14 residues. Germline values: CDR1 SGDLS, CDR2 YYNGEE. This chain's CDR3 is CASSPRGVGGEQYF. CDR3 nucleotides: TGTGCCAGCAGCCCGCGGGGGGTCGGGGGCGAGCAGTACTTC.

This clone occurred once. The chain couples TRBV25-1 to TRBJ2-2; either TRBD1 or TRBD2 may fit D (5 bases each). V gave up 8 bases and J gave up 0 bases, with 16 bases separating them. The CDR3 is 16 residues long. Germline-derived CDR1 and CDR2 are MGHDK and SYGVNS. In nucleotides, the CDR3 is TGTGCCAGCGGGGGTAGCTTTGGGGCGAACACCGGGGAGCTGTTTTTT. The encoded protein is CASGGSFGANTGELFF.

The chain links TRBV2 to TRBJ2-3; 12 nucleotides agree with TRBD2. The germline CDR1 and CDR2 sequences are SNHLY and FYNNEI. This CDR3 contains 18 residues. V trimming: 6 bases; J trimming: 5 bases; junction bases outside the gene matches: 15. The CDR3 region has the DNA TGTGCCAGCAGCCAGACCTCTTGGACTAGCGGGAAGTTAGATACGCAGTATTTT. It translates to CASSQTSWTSGKLDTQYF.